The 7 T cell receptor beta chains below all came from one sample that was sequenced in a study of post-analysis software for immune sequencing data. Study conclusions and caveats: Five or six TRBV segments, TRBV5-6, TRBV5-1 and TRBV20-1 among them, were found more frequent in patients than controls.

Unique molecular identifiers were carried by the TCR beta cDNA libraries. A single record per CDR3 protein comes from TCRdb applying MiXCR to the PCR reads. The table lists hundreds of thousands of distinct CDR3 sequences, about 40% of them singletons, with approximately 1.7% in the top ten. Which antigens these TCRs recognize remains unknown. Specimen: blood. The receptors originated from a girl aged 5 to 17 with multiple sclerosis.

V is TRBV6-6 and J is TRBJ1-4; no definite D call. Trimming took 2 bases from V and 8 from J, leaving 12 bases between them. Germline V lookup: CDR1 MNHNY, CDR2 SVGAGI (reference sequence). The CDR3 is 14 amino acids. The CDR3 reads CASSYGWGDEKLFF. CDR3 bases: TGTGCCAGCAGTTACGGTTGGGGAGACGAAAAACTGTTTTTT.

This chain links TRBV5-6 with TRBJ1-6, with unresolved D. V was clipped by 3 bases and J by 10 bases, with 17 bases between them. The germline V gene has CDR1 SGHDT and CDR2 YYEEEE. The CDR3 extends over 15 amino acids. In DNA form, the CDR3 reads TGTGCCAGCAGCTACCTCAGCCTCAGAGGCTCACCCCTCCACTTT. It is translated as CASSYLSLRGSPLHF.

CDR3 coding DNA: TGTGCCAGCAGTTACGGGTCAGGGGGGTCACCCCTCCACTTT. Encoded protein: CASSYGSGGSPLHF. The rearrangement joins TRBV6-6 to TRBJ1-6, with 7 bases lining up with TRBD1. The ends lost 2 bases at V and 10 bases at J; junction bases unmatched: 5. Looked up from germline, CDR1 is MNHNY and CDR2 is SVGAGI (reference sequence). This CDR3 has 14 residues.

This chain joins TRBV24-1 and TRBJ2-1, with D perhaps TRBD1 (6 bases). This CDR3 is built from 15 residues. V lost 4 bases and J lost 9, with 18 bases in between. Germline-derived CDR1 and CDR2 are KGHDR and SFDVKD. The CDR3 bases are TGTGCCACCAGTGACCCAGGGGTACGAGGCAGTGAGCAGTTCTTC. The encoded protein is CATSDPGVRGSEQFF.

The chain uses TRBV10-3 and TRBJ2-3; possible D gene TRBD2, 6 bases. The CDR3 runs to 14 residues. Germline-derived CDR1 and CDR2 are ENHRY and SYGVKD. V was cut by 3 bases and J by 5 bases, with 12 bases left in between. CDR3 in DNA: TGTGCCATCAGTGACGTACTAGCCGGAGATACGCAGTATTTT. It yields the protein CAISDVLAGDTQYF.

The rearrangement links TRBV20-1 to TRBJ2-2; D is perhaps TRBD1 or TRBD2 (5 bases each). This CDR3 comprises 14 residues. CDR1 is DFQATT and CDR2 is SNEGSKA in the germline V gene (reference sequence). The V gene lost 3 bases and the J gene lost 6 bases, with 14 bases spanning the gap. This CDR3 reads CSASLGRTAGELFF. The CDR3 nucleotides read TGCAGTGCTAGTTTGGGACGTACCGCCGGGGAGCTGTTTTTT.

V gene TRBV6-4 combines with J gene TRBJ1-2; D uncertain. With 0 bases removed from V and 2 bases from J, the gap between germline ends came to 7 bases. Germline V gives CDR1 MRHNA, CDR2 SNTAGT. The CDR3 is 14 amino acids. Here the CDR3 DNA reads TGTGCCAGCAGTGACTCAGGCTGGAACTATGGCTACACCTTC. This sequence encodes CASSDSGWNYGYTF.